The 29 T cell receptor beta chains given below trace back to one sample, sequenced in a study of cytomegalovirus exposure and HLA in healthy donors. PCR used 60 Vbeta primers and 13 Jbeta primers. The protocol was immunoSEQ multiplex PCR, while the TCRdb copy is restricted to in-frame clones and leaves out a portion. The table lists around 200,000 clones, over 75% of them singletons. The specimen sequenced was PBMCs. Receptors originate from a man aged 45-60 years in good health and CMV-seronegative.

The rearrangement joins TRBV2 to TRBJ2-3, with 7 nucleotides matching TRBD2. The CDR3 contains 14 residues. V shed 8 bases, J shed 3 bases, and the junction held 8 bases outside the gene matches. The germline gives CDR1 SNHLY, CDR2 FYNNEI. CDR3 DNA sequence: TGTGCCAGCGGGTCGGGCGGGGGAACAGATACGCAGTATTTT. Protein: CASGSGGGTDTQYF.

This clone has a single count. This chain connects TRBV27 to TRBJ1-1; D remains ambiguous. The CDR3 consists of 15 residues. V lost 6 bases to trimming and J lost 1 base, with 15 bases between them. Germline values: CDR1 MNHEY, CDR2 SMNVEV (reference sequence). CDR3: CASRAARLENTEAFF. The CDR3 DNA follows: TGTGCCAGCAGAGCGGCGAGGTTGGAGAACACTGAAGCTTTCTTT.

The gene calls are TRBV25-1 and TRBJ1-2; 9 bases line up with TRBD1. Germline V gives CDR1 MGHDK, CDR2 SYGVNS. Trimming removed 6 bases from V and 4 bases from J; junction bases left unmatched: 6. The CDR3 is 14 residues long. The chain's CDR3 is CASRRTGDGYGYTF. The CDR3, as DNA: TGTGCCAGCAGAAGGACAGGGGATGGCTATGGCTACACCTTC.

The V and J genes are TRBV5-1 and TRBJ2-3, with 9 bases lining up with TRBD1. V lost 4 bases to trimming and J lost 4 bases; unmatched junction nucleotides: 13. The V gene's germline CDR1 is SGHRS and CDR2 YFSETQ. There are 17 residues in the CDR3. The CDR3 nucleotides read TGCGCCAGCAGCGAGGCCGGGACAGGGATGGGGCCAGATACGCAGTATTTT. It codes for CASSEAGTGMGPDTQYF.

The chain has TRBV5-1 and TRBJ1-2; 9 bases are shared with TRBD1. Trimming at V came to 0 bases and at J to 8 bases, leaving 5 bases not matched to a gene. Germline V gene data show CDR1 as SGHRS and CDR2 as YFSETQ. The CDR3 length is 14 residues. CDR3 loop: CASSLGGTGRGYTF. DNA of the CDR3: TGCGCCAGCAGCTTGGGCGGGACAGGGCGCGGCTACACCTTC.

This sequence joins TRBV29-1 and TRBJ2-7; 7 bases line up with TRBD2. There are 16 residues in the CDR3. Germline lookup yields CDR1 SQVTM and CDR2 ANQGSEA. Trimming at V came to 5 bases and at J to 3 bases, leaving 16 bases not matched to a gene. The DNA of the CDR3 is TGCAGCGTTAAGTACAGCGGGGATGACTTTTACTACGAGCAGTACTTC. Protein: CSVKYSGDDFYYEQYF.

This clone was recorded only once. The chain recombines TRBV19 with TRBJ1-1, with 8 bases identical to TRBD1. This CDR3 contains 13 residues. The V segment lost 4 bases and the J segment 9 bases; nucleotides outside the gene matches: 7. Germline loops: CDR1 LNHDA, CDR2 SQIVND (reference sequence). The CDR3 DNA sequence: TGTGCCAGTAGTACACGACAGGGGCCCAAAGCTTTCTTT. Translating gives CASSTRQGPKAFF. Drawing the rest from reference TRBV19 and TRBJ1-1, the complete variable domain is DGGITQSPKYLFRKEGQNVTLSCEQNLNHDAMYWYRQDPGQGLRLIYYSQIVNDFQKGDIAEGYSVSREKKESFPLTVTSAQKNPTAFYLCASSTRQGPKAFFGQGTRLTVV.

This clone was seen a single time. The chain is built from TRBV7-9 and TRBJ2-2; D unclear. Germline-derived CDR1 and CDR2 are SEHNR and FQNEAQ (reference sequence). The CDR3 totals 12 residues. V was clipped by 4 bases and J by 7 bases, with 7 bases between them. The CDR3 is CASSSGRGELFF. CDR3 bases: TGTGCCAGCAGCTCTGGGCGCGGGGAGCTGTTTTTT.

The CDR3 DNA reads as TGTGCCAGCAGCTTACGCCTAGCGGGGACGAGAGAGACCCAGTACTTC. This codes for CASSLRLAGTRETQYF. V is TRBV7-2 and J is TRBJ2-5; 9 nucleotides agree with TRBD2. The V gene's germline CDR1 is SGHTA and CDR2 FQGNSA. This CDR3 region has 16 residues. The ends lost 2 bases at V and 4 bases at J; junction bases unmatched: 8.

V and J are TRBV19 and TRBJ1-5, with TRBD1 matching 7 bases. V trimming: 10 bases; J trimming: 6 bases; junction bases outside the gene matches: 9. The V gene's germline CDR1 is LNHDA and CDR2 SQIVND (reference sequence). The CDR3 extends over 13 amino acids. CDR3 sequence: CATKAGGSQPQHF. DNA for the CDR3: TGTGCCACGAAGGCAGGGGGGAGTCAGCCCCAGCATTTT.

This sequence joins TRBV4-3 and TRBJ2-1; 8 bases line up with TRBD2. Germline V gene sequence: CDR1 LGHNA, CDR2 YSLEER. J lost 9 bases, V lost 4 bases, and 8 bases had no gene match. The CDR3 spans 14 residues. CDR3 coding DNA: TGCGCCAGCAGCCCCCTACGGGCGGGGGGTGAGCAGTTCTTC. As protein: CASSPLRAGGEQFF.

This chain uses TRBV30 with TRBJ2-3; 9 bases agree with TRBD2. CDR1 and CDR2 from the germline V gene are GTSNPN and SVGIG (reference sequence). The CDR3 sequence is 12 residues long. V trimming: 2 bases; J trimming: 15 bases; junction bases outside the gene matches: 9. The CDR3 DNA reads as TGTGCCTGGAGTCCAAGCGGGGGGCCCCCATATTTT. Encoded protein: CAWSPSGGPPYF. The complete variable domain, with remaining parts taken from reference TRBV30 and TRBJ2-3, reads SQTIHQWPATLVQPVGSPLSLECTVEGTSNPNLYWYRQAAGRGLQLLFYSVGIGQISSEVPQNLSASRPQDRQFILSSKKLLLSDSGFYLCAWSPSGGPPYFGPGTRLTVL.

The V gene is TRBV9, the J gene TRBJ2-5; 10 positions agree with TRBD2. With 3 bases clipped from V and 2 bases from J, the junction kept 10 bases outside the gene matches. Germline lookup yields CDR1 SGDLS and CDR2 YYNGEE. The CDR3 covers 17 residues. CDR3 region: CASSGSLAGVRQETQYF. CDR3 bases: TGTGCCAGCAGCGGCAGTCTAGCGGGGGTAAGGCAAGAGACCCAGTACTTC.

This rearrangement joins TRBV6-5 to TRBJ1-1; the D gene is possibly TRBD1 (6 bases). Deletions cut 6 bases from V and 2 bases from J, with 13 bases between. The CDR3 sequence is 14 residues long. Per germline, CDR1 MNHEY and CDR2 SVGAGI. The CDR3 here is CASRHGGHNTEAFF. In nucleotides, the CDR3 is TGTGCCAGCAGACACGGGGGGCACAACACTGAAGCTTTCTTT.

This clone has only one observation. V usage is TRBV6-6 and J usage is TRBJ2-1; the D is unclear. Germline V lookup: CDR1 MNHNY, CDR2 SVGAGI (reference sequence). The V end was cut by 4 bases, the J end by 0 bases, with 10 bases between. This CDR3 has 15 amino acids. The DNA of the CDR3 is TGTGCCAGCAGTTCCTACCGGAGCTCCTACAATGAGCAGTTCTTC. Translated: CASSSYRSSYNEQFF.

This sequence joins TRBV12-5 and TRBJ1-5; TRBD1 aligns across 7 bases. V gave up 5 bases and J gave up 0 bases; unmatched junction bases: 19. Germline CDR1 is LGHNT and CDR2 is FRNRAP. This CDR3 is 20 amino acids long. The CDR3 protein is CASGLMRGAGGSYSNQPQHF. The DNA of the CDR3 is TGTGCTAGTGGTCTTATGAGGGGGGCAGGGGGGTCATATAGCAATCAGCCCCAGCATTTT.

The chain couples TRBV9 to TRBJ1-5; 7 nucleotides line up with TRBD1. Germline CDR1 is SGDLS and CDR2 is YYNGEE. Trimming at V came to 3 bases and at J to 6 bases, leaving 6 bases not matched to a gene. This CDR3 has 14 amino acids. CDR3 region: CASSAGGGPQPQHF. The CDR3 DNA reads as TGTGCCAGCAGCGCAGGGGGAGGTCCTCAGCCCCAGCATTTT.

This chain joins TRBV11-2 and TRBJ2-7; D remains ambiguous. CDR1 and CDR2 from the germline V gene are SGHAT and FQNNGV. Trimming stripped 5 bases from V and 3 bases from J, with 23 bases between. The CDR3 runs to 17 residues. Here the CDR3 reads CASSPRPVFSVLYEQYF. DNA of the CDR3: TGTGCCAGCAGCCCGAGGCCGGTTTTCTCGGTCCTCTACGAGCAGTACTTC.

The CDR3 sequence: CASSYSSGDLGAQYF. CDR3 coding DNA: TGTGCCAGCAGTTACTCGAGCGGTGACCTGGGAGCGCAGTACTTC. J is TRBJ2-7 and V is TRBV6-6; D may be TRBD2 (5 bases). The CDR3 is made up of 15 amino acids. Germline V gene data show CDR1 as MNHNY and CDR2 as SVGAGI (reference sequence). V lost 0 bases, J lost 9 bases, and 18 bases lay in between.

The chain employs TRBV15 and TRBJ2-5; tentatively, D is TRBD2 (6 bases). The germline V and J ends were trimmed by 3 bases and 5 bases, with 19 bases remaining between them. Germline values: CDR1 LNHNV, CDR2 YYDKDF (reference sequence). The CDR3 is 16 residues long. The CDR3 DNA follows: TGTGCCACCAGCAGTTTAGGCGGGGTAGTAGGGGAGACCCAGTACTTC. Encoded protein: CATSSLGGVVGETQYF.

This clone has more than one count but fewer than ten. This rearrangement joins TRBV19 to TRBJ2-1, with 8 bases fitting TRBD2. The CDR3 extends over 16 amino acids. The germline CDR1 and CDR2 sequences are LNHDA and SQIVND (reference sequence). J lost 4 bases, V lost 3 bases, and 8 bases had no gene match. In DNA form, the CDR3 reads TGTGCCAGTAGTATTGGGTTGCGGGGGGAATACAATGAGCAGTTCTTC. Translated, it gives CASSIGLRGEYNEQFF.

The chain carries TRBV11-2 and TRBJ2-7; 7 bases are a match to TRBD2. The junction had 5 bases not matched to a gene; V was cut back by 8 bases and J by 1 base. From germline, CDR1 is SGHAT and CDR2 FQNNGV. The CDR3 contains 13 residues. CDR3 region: CASSVGGSYEQYF. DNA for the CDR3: TGTGCCAGCTCGGTCGGGGGGTCCTACGAGCAGTACTTC.

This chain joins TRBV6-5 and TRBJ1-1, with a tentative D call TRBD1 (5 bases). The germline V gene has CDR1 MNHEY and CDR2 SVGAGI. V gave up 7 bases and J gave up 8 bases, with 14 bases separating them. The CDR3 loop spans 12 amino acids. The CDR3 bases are TGTGCCAGCACGTCAGGGAGGTCGGAAGCTTTCTTT. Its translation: CASTSGRSEAFF.

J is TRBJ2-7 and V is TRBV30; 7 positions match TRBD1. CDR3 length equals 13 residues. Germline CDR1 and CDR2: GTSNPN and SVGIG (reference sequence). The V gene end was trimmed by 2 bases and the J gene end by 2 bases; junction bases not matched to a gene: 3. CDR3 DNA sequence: TGTGCCTGGAGTCGACAGGGCCCCTACGAGCAGTACTTC. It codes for CAWSRQGPYEQYF. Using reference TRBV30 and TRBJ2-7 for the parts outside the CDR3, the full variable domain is SQTIHQWPATLVQPVGSPLSLECTVEGTSNPNLYWYRQAAGRGLQLLFYSVGIGQISSEVPQNLSASRPQDRQFILSSKKLLLSDSGFYLCAWSRQGPYEQYFGPGTRLTVT.

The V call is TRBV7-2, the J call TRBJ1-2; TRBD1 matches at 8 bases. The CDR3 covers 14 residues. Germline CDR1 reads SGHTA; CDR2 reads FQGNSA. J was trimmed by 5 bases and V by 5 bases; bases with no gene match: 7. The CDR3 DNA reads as TGTGCCAGCAGCCCCGACCGGACAGGGTATGGCTACACCTTC. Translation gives CASSPDRTGYGYTF.

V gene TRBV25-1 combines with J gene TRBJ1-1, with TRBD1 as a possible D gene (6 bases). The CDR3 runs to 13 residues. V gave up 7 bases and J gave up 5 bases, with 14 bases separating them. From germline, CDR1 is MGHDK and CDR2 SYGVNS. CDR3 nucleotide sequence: TGTGCCAGCATAATACAGGGCGGAACTGAAGCTTTCTTT. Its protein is CASIIQGGTEAFF.

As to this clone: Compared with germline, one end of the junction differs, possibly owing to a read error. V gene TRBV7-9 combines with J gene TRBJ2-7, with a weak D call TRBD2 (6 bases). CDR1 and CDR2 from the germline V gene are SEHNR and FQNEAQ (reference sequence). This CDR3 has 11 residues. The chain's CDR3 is CSSSLGGEQYF. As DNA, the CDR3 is TGTTCCAGCAGCCTGGGGGGCGAGCAGTACTTC.

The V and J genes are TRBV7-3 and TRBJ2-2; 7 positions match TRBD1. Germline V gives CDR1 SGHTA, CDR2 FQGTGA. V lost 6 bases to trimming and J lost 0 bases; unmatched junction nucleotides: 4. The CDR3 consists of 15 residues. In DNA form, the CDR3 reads TGTGCCAGCAGTGGGCAGGGGGCGAACACCGGGGAGCTGTTTTTT. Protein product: CASSGQGANTGELFF.

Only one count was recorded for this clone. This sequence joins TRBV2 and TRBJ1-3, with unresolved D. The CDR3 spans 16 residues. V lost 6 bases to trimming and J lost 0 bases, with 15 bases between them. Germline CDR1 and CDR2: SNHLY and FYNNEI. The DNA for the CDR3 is TGTGCCAGCAGAATAAGCGAGCCGATCTCTGGAAACACCATATATTTT. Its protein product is CASRISEPISGNTIYF. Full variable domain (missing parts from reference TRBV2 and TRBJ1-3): EPEVTQTPSHQVTQMGQEVILRCVPISNHLYFYWYRQILGQKVEFLVSFYNNEISEKSEIFDDQFSVERPDGSNFTLKIRSTKLEDSAMYFCASRISEPISGNTIYFGEGSWLTVV.